This TCR beta chain was recorded in a study of cytomegalovirus exposure and HLA in healthy donors. General study points: The study carried out a later analysis of TCR beta sequences. It associated 15,000 to 20,000 of them with specific HLA alleles at a false discovery rate of 0.05. Most subjects had HLA-A and HLA-B alleles reportedly predicted accurately by TCR beta sequences.

In the case of this clone: Its specificity is not known.

Per the germline V gene, CDR1 is LNHDA and CDR2 is SQIVND (reference sequence). The CDR3 covers 15 residues. After removal of 2 bases from V and 2 bases from J, the junction contained 4 bases not matched to a gene. Both 60 Vbeta primers and 13 Jbeta primers went into the PCR. The table came from immunoSEQ multiplex PCR; TCRdb's copy has only in-frame clones and leaves some out. The table lists tens of thousands of clones, around 79% of them singletons. The rearrangement uses TRBV19 and TRBJ2-7; 9 nucleotides match TRBD2. The sample consisted of PBMCs. This clonotype originated in a woman in her forties in good health and CMV-seropositive. CDR3: CASSIYSSGAYEQYF. For the CDR3, the DNA is TGTGCCAGTAGTATATATTCTAGCGGGGCCTACGAGCAGTACTTC.